This T cell receptor (beta chain) was observed in a study of shared clonotypes between healthy human individuals. V lost 6 bases and J 3 bases, leaving 12 bases between the germline ends. Germline V gene sequence: CDR1 MNHNS, CDR2 SASEGT. The CDR3 covers 13 residues. Recent acute infections and vaccinations were absent in the healthy HIV-negative adult donors. Samples underwent the assay at deep level. Here immunoSEQ multiplex PCR was the method, and the copy in TCRdb shows in-frame clones only, minus some. Here the sample spans fewer than 1.8 million clones, around 98.5% being singletons. This receptor was identified in a man aged 30 to 39 in good health. This rearrangement joins TRBV6-1 to TRBJ2-7; D unresolved. Sequenced material: naive CD4+ T cells sorted from blood. This sample's subset: CD45RA+ positively selected. CDR3 protein: CASSATWGYEQYF. The CDR3 region has the DNA TGTGCCAGCAGCGCAACATGGGGCTACGAGCAGTACTTC.